The next 15 T cell receptor beta chains were all read from a single sample in a study (dated by TCRdb to 2014 to 2015). The library was prepared using 5' RACE. The reads were generated on an Illumina MiSeq. TCRdb took the public reads, trimmed them with fastp at Q25, ran MiXCR for clone calling and kept in-frame beta chains. A single entry per CDR3 protein holds the most common genes and DNA from its merged rows. For this sample the table gives about 23,000 distinct CDR3 sequences, of which around 30% were detected only once. Jointly, the top ten make up less than 2.5% of the sample. Sample: tumor-infiltrating naive CD4+ T cells sorted from the breast tumor. In light of the paper, this sample's cell subset or site label describes: naive CD4+ T cells, CD4+CD45RA+CD25-. The receptors come from a female donor with breast cancer.

The chain is built from TRBV18 and TRBJ2-3; D is unresolved. From germline, CDR1 is KGHSH and CDR2 LQKENI. This CDR3 contains 12 residues. The V end was cut by 3 bases, the J end by 8 bases, with 9 bases between. The chain's CDR3 is CASSPGSGTQYF. The CDR3 bases are TGTGCCAGCTCACCGGGGTCCGGTACGCAGTATTTT. Full variable domain (outside the CDR3, taken from reference TRBV18 and TRBJ2-3): NAGVMQNPRHLVRRRGQEARLRCSPMKGHSHVYWYRQLPEEGLKFMVYLQKENIIDESGMPKERFSAEFPKEGPSILRIQQVVRGDSAAYFCASSPGSGTQYFGPGTRLTVL.

This clonotype was detected ten times or more. The chain has TRBV2 and TRBJ1-1; 7 bases are a match to TRBD1. Trimming at V came to 6 bases and at J to 5 bases, leaving 9 bases not matched to a gene. CDR3 length: 14 amino acids. Germline V CDR1 and CDR2: SNHLY, FYNNEI. In DNA, the CDR3 is TGTGCCAGCAGGAGACAGGGTGGTCGGACTGAAGCTTTCTTT. The encoded protein is CASRRQGGRTEAFF.

This clonotype showed up many times. The J gene is TRBJ2-1, the V gene TRBV7-6; D is perhaps TRBD2 (6 bases). The CDR3 length is 16 residues. With 5 bases removed from V and 0 bases from J, the gap between germline ends came to 14 bases. Germline V gene data show CDR1 as SGHVS and CDR2 as FNYEAQ. In DNA form, the CDR3 reads TGTGCCAGCAGCAACCTCCCGACTAGCTCCTACAATGAGCAGTTCTTC. Its translation is CASSNLPTSSYNEQFF.

V gene TRBV6-6 combines with J gene TRBJ2-7, with 7 bases fitting TRBD2. The CDR3 spans 14 residues. CDR1 and CDR2 from the germline V gene are MNHNY and SVGAGI (reference sequence). Trimming removed 6 bases from V and 4 bases from J; junction bases left unmatched: 9. The CDR3 region has the DNA TGTGCCAGCAGCCGCCTCGGGGGGAAATACGAGCAGTACTTC. This encodes CASSRLGGKYEQYF.

The chain links TRBV20-1 to TRBJ1-5; tentative D call: TRBD1 (5 bases). Germline lookup yields CDR1 DFQATT and CDR2 SNEGSKA (reference sequence). The V gene lost 7 bases and the J gene lost 3 bases, with 13 bases spanning the gap. The CDR3 totals 13 residues. DNA of the CDR3: TGCAGTGTGATGCAGGGTTACAATCAGCCCCAGCATTTT. This encodes CSVMQGYNQPQHF.

By its share, this clonotype is medium-sized. The chain employs TRBV12-3 or TRBV12-4 and TRBJ2-1; a possible D gene is TRBD2 (6 bases). This CDR3 contains 14 residues. V dropped 0 bases and J dropped 10 bases, with 13 bases sitting between them. Here the CDR3 reads CASSLAGAGWEQFF. In DNA, the CDR3 is TGTGCCAGCAGTTTAGCGGGAGCGGGCTGGGAGCAGTTCTTC.

This clonotype was recorded a few times. This rearrangement joins TRBV12-3 or TRBV12-4 to TRBJ2-1; a weak D match, TRBD1 (6 bases). V was shortened by 3 bases and J by 7 bases, with 13 bases between the two germline ends. This CDR3 spans 14 amino acids. The CDR3 sequence is CASSFMGQINEQFF. The CDR3 DNA is TGTGCCAGCAGTTTTATGGGACAAATTAATGAGCAGTTCTTC.

In its sample, this clonotype ranks as medium-sized. J is TRBJ2-1 and V is TRBV30; D is perhaps TRBD2 (6 bases). V was cut by 0 bases and J by 0 bases, with 9 bases left in between. Germline V gene sequence: CDR1 GTSNPN, CDR2 SVGIG (reference sequence). The CDR3 runs 15 residues. The CDR3 sequence: CAWSVYGSSYNEQFF. CDR3 nucleotides: TGTGCCTGGAGTGTATACGGGAGCTCCTACAATGAGCAGTTCTTC.

The chain carries TRBV5-1 and TRBJ2-7; 8 nucleotides match TRBD1. Germline V gene data show CDR1 as SGHRS and CDR2 as YFSETQ. This CDR3 comprises 14 residues. Unmatched junction bases numbered 4, after V lost 3 bases and J lost 2 bases. CDR3 in amino acids: CASSYGTGAYEQYF. The DNA of the CDR3 is TGCGCCAGCAGCTACGGGACAGGAGCCTACGAGCAGTACTTC. Variable domain in full (rest from reference TRBV5-1 and TRBJ2-7): KAGVTQTPRYLIKTRGQQVTLSCSPISGHRSVSWYQQTPGQGLQFLFEYFSETQRNKGNFPGRFSGRQFSNSRSEMNVSTLELGDSALYLCASSYGTGAYEQYFGPGTRLTVT.

The CDR3: CSLKHGADTQYF. CDR3 bases: TGCAGCCTAAAGCACGGCGCAGATACGCAGTATTTT. This chain joins TRBV29-1 and TRBJ2-3; D ambiguous. Germline loops: CDR1 SQVTM, CDR2 ANQGSEA. The germline V and J ends were trimmed by 8 bases and 4 bases, with 13 bases remaining between them. This CDR3 spans 12 amino acids.

This clonotype ranks as medium-sized. The gene calls are TRBV11-2 and TRBJ2-7; D might be TRBD2 (6 bases). Between the trimmed V and J ends, which lost 0 bases and 3 bases, there was a span of 12 bases. The germline gives CDR1 SGHAT, CDR2 FQNNGV. The CDR3 covers 15 residues. The CDR3 region is CASSLDRGSGYEQYF. DNA of the CDR3: TGTGCCAGCAGCTTAGATCGGGGGTCGGGCTACGAGCAGTACTTC.

This clonotype was detected a few times. Possible read error: a much larger clone is one base away. The rearrangement uses TRBV5-1 and TRBJ1-1; D gene uncertain. The CDR3 has 18 residues. CDR1 and CDR2 (germline): SGHRS, YFSETQ. Trimming shortened V by 1 base and J by 2 bases, and 21 bases separated the two germline ends. CDR3 region: CASSLTARRAIRNTEAFF. CDR3 sequence (DNA): TGCGCCAGCAGCTTGACCGCACGGAGGGCAATAAGAAACACTGAAGCTTTCTTT.

The chain is built from TRBV12-3 or TRBV12-4 and TRBJ1-2; possible D gene TRBD1, 5 bases. V lost 7 bases, J lost 5 bases, and 11 bases lay in between. The CDR3 spans 12 residues. The CDR3 sequence: CASTTGVYGYTF. For the CDR3, the DNA is TGTGCCAGCACTACAGGCGTATATGGCTACACCTTC.

The chain links TRBV15 to TRBJ1-4, with no clear D. The CDR3 runs to 13 residues. CDR1 LNHNV and CDR2 YYDKDF come from the germline V gene (reference sequence). The germline V and J ends were trimmed by 5 bases and 0 bases, with 4 bases remaining between them. The CDR3 region is CATSSATNEKLFF. DNA for the CDR3: TGTGCCACCAGCTCTGCAACTAATGAAAAACTGTTTTTT.

This clonotype appeared a few times. This chain connects TRBV6-2 or TRBV6-3 to TRBJ2-1, with D uncertain. CDR3 length equals 12 residues. V lost 5 bases to trimming and J lost 8 bases, with 10 bases between them. Germline CDR1 is MNHEY and CDR2 is SVGEGT. The CDR3 is CASSTRVDEQFF. The CDR3 coding sequence is TGTGCCAGCAGTACCCGAGTGGATGAGCAGTTCTTC.